One and the same sample provided the 27 T cell receptor beta chains below, sequenced in a study of lymphopenia after photon versus proton radiotherapy. Data came from immunoSEQ multiplex PCR; TCRdb stores just in-frame clones and leaves some out. The sample has 68,000 or so clones; roughly 93% are singletons. Sequencing was performed on peripheral blood, taken from a patient treated with photon-based radiotherapy. The receptors shown here come from an older woman with pancreatic cancer.

This clone was seen a single time. This sequence joins TRBV4-1 and TRBJ2-1; D call uncertain. The V and J ends lost 7 bases and 5 bases respectively, with 12 bases between them. The CDR3 runs 13 residues. The V gene's germline CDR1 is MGHRA and CDR2 YSYEKL. The CDR3 region has the DNA TGCGCCAGCAACGCCCCCCAGCACAATGAGCAGTTCTTC. It specifies CASNAPQHNEQFF.

V gene TRBV29-1 combines with J gene TRBJ2-7, with 7 positions matching TRBD1. The length of the CDR3 is 13 residues. J lost 3 bases, V lost 4 bases, and 6 bases had no gene match. The V gene's germline CDR1 is SQVTM and CDR2 ANQGSEA. The CDR3 loop is CSVGDSHYYEQYF. In nucleotides, the CDR3 is TGCAGCGTTGGGGACAGTCACTACTACGAGCAGTACTTC.

The V gene is TRBV7-3, the J gene TRBJ2-3; D is unclear. CDR1 and CDR2 (germline): SGHTA, FQGTGA. The germline V and J ends were trimmed by 5 bases and 2 bases, with 8 bases remaining between them. This CDR3 has 13 amino acids. CDR3 loop: CASSTTLTDTQYF. The CDR3 DNA follows: TGTGCCAGCAGCACTACACTCACAGATACGCAGTATTTT.

This sequence joins TRBV6-5 and TRBJ1-1, with unresolved D. Germline CDR1 MNHEY, CDR2 SVGAGI. V lost 4 bases, J lost 3 bases, and 3 bases lay in between. The CDR3 is made up of 11 amino acids. For the CDR3, the DNA is TGTGCCAGCAGTTCCGACACTGAAGCTTTCTTT. Amino acid sequence: CASSSDTEAFF.

The chain recombines TRBV28 with TRBJ1-5, with D possibly matching TRBD1 (6 bases). Germline V gene sequence: CDR1 MDHEN, CDR2 SYDVKM. The CDR3 totals 16 residues. Trimming removed 7 bases at V and 5 bases at J, with 21 bases between. The CDR3 loop reads CASTPSGGQGHQPQHF. The CDR3 DNA reads as TGTGCCAGCACTCCCTCCGGGGGCCAAGGCCATCAGCCCCAGCATTTT.

V gene TRBV18 combines with J gene TRBJ2-1; 15 bases line up with TRBD2. Germline V gene data show CDR1 as KGHSH and CDR2 as LQKENI. This CDR3 region has 17 residues. After removal of 0 bases from V and 7 bases from J, the junction contained 4 bases not matched to a gene. The CDR3 DNA reads TGTGCCAGCTCACCACCGGGACTAGCGGGAGGAGGGAATGAGCAGTTCTTC. Residues: CASSPPGLAGGGNEQFF.

The chain joins TRBV7-9 to TRBJ2-5, with 7 bases that match TRBD1. This CDR3 has 14 amino acids. CDR1 is SEHNR and CDR2 is FQNEAQ in the germline V gene (reference sequence). The trim removed 3 bases at V and 5 bases at J, leaving 6 bases unmatched. CDR3 sequence: CASSFLQGQETQYF. As DNA, the CDR3 is TGTGCCAGCAGCTTTTTACAGGGGCAGGAGACCCAGTACTTC.

The rearrangement joins TRBV27 to TRBJ2-2; TRBD1 matches 10 bases. This CDR3 is 16 amino acids long. V lost 7 bases to trimming and J lost 7 bases; unmatched junction nucleotides: 12. From germline, CDR1 is MNHEY and CDR2 SMNVEV (reference sequence). The CDR3 region is CASTQPGQGSFGELFF. The CDR3 region has the DNA TGTGCCAGCACTCAGCCGGGACAGGGGAGCTTCGGGGAGCTGTTTTTT.

As concerns this clone: The identical CDR3 is also encoded by other nucleotide sequences in the sample. The gene calls are TRBV6-1 and TRBJ2-7; D gene unclear. This CDR3 region has 12 residues. The ends were cut back, 0 bases at V and 3 bases at J, with 3 bases in the middle. Germline V gives CDR1 MNHNS, CDR2 SASEGT. CDR3 loop: CASSEARYEQYF. As DNA, the CDR3 is TGTGCCAGCAGTGAAGCTCGCTACGAGCAGTACTTC.

This rearrangement joins TRBV29-1 to TRBJ2-3; TRBD2 agrees at 14 bases. There are 14 residues in the CDR3. V was clipped by 7 bases and J by 3 bases; unmatched bases: 3. Looked up from germline, CDR1 is SQVTM and CDR2 is ANQGSEA. CDR3 in amino acids: CSAGTSGGTDTQYF. The CDR3 DNA reads as TGCAGCGCCGGGACTAGCGGGGGAACAGATACGCAGTATTTT.

The chain uses TRBV11-3 and TRBJ2-1; 7 bases are a match to TRBD1. Germline values: CDR1 SGHNT, CDR2 YENEEA. This CDR3 has 14 residues. Trimming cost V 5 bases and J 4 bases; bases outside gene matches: 5. CDR3 nucleotide sequence: TGTGCCAGCAGCGCCCAGACAGGGTACAATGAGCAGTTCTTC. Protein: CASSAQTGYNEQFF.

This clone was detected many times. The chain has TRBV7-6 and TRBJ2-7; tentatively, D is TRBD1 or TRBD2 (5 bases each). The V end lost 0 bases, the J end lost 6 bases, and 12 bases lay between the germline ends. CDR1 and CDR2 (germline): SGHVS, FNYEAQ. The CDR3 length is 14 residues. This CDR3 reads CASSLAKRGSEQYF. The CDR3 DNA sequence: TGTGCCAGCAGCTTAGCTAAGAGGGGAAGCGAGCAGTACTTC. Full variable domain (rest looked up from reference TRBV7-6 and TRBJ2-7): GAGVSQSPRYKVTKRGQDVALRCDPISGHVSLYWYRQALGQGPEFLTYFNYEAQQDKSGLPNDRFSAERPEGSISTLTIQRTEQRDSAMYRCASSLAKRGSEQYFGPGTRLTVT.

The gene calls are TRBV11-2 and TRBJ1-1; tentative D call: TRBD1 (6 bases). The CDR3 spans 16 residues. CDR1 and CDR2 (germline): SGHAT, FQNNGV. The V end was cut by 1 base, the J end by 3 bases, with 15 bases between. The CDR3 region is CASSLVLGAGHTEAFF. The DNA of the CDR3 is TGTGCCAGCAGCTTAGTTTTGGGGGCAGGGCACACTGAAGCTTTCTTT. Based on the CDR3 plus reference TRBV11-2 and TRBJ1-1, the full variable domain is EAGVAQSPRYKIIEKRQSVAFWCNPISGHATLYWYQQILGQGPKLLIQFQNNGVVDDSQLPKDRFSAERLKGVDSTLKIQPAKLEDSAVYLCASSLVLGAGHTEAFFGQGTRLTVV.

This clone was seen only once. The chain combines TRBV5-6 with TRBJ1-2, with TRBD1 matching 7 bases. Germline CDR1 reads SGHDT; CDR2 reads YYEEEE. The CDR3 consists of 16 residues. The V and J ends lost 2 bases and 3 bases, in that order; junction bases with no gene match: 10. CDR3 nucleotides: TGTGCCAGCAGCTTAACGACAGGGTGGTCCGACTATGGCTACACCTTC. Translating it yields CASSLTTGWSDYGYTF.

The chain joins TRBV5-4 to TRBJ2-4; no reliable D call. With 0 bases removed from V and 4 bases from J, the gap between germline ends came to 8 bases. Germline V lookup: CDR1 SGHNT, CDR2 YYREEE (reference sequence). CDR3 length: 14 amino acids. CDR3 sequence reads: CASSLESPKNIQYF. The CDR3 region has the DNA TGTGCCAGCAGCTTGGAATCCCCTAAAAACATTCAGTACTTC.

The chain links TRBV7-2 to TRBJ2-2; a possible D gene is TRBD1 (5 bases). The CDR3 length is 17 residues. Trimming took off 4 bases at V and 6 bases at J, with 21 bases between the two ends. Germline CDR1 is SGHTA and CDR2 is FQGNSA. CDR3: CASSSSGRAPGAGELFF. In DNA form, the CDR3 reads TGTGCCAGCAGCTCGTCGGGCAGGGCTCCAGGAGCCGGGGAGCTGTTTTTT.

V usage is TRBV18 and J usage is TRBJ2-5; D not certain. The CDR3 runs to 13 residues. Germline CDR1 is KGHSH and CDR2 is LQKENI. The germline V and J ends were trimmed by 2 bases and 1 base, with 5 bases remaining between them. DNA for the CDR3: TGTGCCAGCTCACCAAGGACCCAAGAGACCCAGTACTTC. This codes for CASSPRTQETQYF.

The V call is TRBV7-9, the J call TRBJ1-4; 10 nucleotides agree with TRBD1. Germline V gene sequence: CDR1 SEHNR, CDR2 FQNEAQ (reference sequence). The length of the CDR3 is 15 residues. The junction had 2 bases not matched to a gene; V was cut back by 1 base and J by 6 bases. In DNA form, the CDR3 reads TGTGCCAGCAGCTTAGAAGGGACAGGGGATGAAAAACTGTTTTTT. Amino acid sequence: CASSLEGTGDEKLFF. The complete variable domain, with remaining parts taken from reference TRBV7-9 and TRBJ1-4, reads DTGVSQNPRHKITKRGQNVTFRCDPISEHNRLYWYRQTLGQGPEFLTYFQNEAQLEKSRLLSDRFSAERPKGSFSTLEIQRTEQGDSAMYLCASSLEGTGDEKLFFGSGTQLSVL.

V and J are TRBV10-3 and TRBJ2-3; 8 bases are shared with TRBD2. Losses at the gene ends were 2 bases for V and 5 bases for J; bases not matched to a gene: 6. The germline CDR1 and CDR2 sequences are ENHRY and SYGVKD. The CDR3 totals 15 residues. CDR3 sequence: CAISEREGRGDTQYF. The CDR3, as DNA: TGTGCCATCAGTGAGCGGGAGGGCCGGGGAGATACGCAGTATTTT.

V gene TRBV5-1 combines with J gene TRBJ1-1, with a tentative D call TRBD1 (5 bases). Germline V gives CDR1 SGHRS, CDR2 YFSETQ. V gave up 4 bases and J gave up 5 bases, with 12 bases separating them. The CDR3 covers 13 residues. Written as DNA, the CDR3 is TGCGCCAGCAGCCCCCTATGGGGGACTGAAGCTTTCTTT. This sequence encodes CASSPLWGTEAFF.

This chain links TRBV5-1 with TRBJ2-1, with TRBD2 matching 14 bases. Losses at the gene ends were 0 bases for V and 5 bases for J; bases not matched to a gene: 1. Germline loops: CDR1 SGHRS, CDR2 YFSETQ. The CDR3 is 16 amino acids. CDR3 residues: CASSLGTSGRNNEQFF. The CDR3 bases are TGCGCCAGCAGCTTGGGGACTAGCGGGAGGAACAATGAGCAGTTCTTC.

The chain has TRBV18 and TRBJ2-4; 10 nucleotides line up with TRBD1. V lost 4 bases and J lost 3; bases outside the gene matches: 24. The CDR3 sequence is 22 residues long. In germline, CDR1 is KGHSH, CDR2 LQKENI. The CDR3 loop is CASSRYGDSSGQGPEYKNIQYF. The DNA of the CDR3 is TGTGCCAGCTCACGGTACGGAGATAGCTCGGGACAGGGGCCCGAATACAAAAACATTCAGTACTTC.

The rearrangement links TRBV7-9 to TRBJ2-5; 7 bases are shared with TRBD1. CDR3 length: 13 amino acids. J was trimmed by 2 bases and V by 6 bases; bases with no gene match: 3. The germline gives CDR1 SEHNR, CDR2 FQNEAQ (reference sequence). This CDR3 is CASRGGQQETQYF. DNA of the CDR3: TGTGCCAGCAGAGGGGGACAGCAAGAGACCCAGTACTTC.

The V and J genes are TRBV7-8 and TRBJ1-4; perhaps TRBD1 as D (5 bases). Germline V CDR1 and CDR2: SGHVS, FQNEAQ. With 7 bases removed from V and 7 bases from J, the gap between germline ends came to 16 bases. This CDR3 has 14 amino acids. Here the CDR3 reads CASTMRGRGEKLFF. CDR3 bases: TGTGCCAGCACTATGAGGGGTAGGGGTGAAAAACTGTTTTTT.

CDR3 DNA sequence: TGTGCCAGCAGTGATCCGGCTCTTAGGGGGGAGACCCAGTACTTC. The encoded protein is CASSDPALRGETQYF. This chain connects TRBV25-1 to TRBJ2-5; weak D call: TRBD1 (6 bases). Per the germline V gene, CDR1 is MGHDK and CDR2 is SYGVNS. V was clipped by 3 bases and J by 5 bases, with 16 bases between them. The CDR3 length is 15 residues.

The V gene is TRBV15, the J gene TRBJ2-1; D possibly uses TRBD1 or TRBD2 (5 bases each). The CDR3 consists of 14 residues. V dropped 7 bases and J dropped 5 bases, with 15 bases sitting between them. Germline CDR1 and CDR2: LNHNV and YYDKDF (reference sequence). DNA for the CDR3: TGTGCCACCACCATGGACGGGACCCACAATGAGCAGTTCTTC. It translates to CATTMDGTHNEQFF.

This clone showed up just once. V usage is TRBV6-6 and J usage is TRBJ1-1; 7 bases fit TRBD1. The germline gives CDR1 MNHNY, CDR2 SVGAGI (reference sequence). The length of the CDR3 is 13 residues. With 8 bases clipped from V and 0 bases from J, the junction kept 3 bases outside the gene matches. CDR3 in amino acids: CASGGQLNTEAFF. The DNA for the CDR3 is TGTGCCAGCGGGGGACAGCTGAACACTGAAGCTTTCTTT.